This TCR beta chain was identified during a study of shared clonotypes between healthy human individuals. Only in-frame clones appear in the TCRdb table, and some are missing; sequencing was by immunoSEQ multiplex PCR. The sample consists of approximately 1,000,000 clones, roughly 77% of them appearing once. V lost 6 bases and J lost 2, with 10 bases in between. This CDR3 spans 13 amino acids. Germline V gene lookup returns CDR1 SNHLY and CDR2 FYNNEI. This clone was found a few times. Sequencing input: memory CD4+ T cells from PBMCs. Stated subset: CD45RA-negative fraction. The TCR was taken from a man aged 18-30 years in good health. Some clones in this sample may be carry-over from other donors' samples. This sequence joins TRBV2 and TRBJ1-1, with no clear D. In DNA, the CDR3 is TGTGCCAGCAGCGACGACTTTAACACTGAAGCTTTCTTT. Protein sequence: CASSDDFNTEAFF.